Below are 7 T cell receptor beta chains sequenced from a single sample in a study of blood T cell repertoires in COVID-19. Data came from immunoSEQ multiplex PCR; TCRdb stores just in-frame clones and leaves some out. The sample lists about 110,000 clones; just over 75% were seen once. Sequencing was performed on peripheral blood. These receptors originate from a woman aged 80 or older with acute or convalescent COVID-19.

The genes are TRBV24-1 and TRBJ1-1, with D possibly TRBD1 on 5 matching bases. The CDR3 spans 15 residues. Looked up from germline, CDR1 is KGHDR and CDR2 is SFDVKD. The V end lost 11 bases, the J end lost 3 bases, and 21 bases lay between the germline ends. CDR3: CAIYPGGSPDTEAFF. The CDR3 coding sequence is TGTGCCATCTATCCGGGGGGATCTCCCGACACTGAAGCTTTCTTT.

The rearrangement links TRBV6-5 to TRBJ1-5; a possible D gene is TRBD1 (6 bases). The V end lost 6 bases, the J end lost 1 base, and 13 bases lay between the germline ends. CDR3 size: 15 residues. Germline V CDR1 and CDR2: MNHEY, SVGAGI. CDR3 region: CASRAGTLSNQPQHF. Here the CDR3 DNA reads TGTGCCAGCAGGGCCGGGACACTGAGCAATCAGCCCCAGCATTTT.

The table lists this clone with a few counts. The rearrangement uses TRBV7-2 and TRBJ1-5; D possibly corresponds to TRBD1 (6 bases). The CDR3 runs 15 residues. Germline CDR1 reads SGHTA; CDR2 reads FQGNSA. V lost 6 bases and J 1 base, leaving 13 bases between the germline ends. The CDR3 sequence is CASRPTGNSNQPQHF. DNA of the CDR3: TGTGCCAGCAGACCTACAGGGAACAGCAATCAGCCCCAGCATTTT.

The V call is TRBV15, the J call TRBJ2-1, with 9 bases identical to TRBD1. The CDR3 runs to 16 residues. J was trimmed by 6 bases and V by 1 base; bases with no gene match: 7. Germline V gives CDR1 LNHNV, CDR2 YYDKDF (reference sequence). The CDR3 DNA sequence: TGTGCCACCAGCAGAGTGGTGGGACAGGGAGGCAATGAGCAGTTCTTC. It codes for CATSRVVGQGGNEQFF.

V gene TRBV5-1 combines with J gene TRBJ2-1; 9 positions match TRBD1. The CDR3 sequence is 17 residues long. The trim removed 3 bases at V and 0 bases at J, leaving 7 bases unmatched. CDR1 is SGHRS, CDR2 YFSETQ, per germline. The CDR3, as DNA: TGCGCCAGCAGCTCGGACGGACAGGGGCACTCCTACAATGAGCAGTTCTTC. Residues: CASSSDGQGHSYNEQFF.

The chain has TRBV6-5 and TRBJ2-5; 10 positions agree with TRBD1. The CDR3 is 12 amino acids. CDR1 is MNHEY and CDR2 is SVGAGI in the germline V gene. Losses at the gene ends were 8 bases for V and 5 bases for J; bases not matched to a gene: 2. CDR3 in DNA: TGTGCCAGCCGGACAGGGGGTGAGACCCAGTACTTC. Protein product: CASRTGGETQYF.

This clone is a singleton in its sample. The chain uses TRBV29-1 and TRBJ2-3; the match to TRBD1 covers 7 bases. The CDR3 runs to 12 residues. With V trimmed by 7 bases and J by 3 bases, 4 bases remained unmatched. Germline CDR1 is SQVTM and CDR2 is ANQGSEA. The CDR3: CSALQGTDTQYF. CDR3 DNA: TGCAGCGCTTTACAGGGGACAGATACGCAGTATTTT.